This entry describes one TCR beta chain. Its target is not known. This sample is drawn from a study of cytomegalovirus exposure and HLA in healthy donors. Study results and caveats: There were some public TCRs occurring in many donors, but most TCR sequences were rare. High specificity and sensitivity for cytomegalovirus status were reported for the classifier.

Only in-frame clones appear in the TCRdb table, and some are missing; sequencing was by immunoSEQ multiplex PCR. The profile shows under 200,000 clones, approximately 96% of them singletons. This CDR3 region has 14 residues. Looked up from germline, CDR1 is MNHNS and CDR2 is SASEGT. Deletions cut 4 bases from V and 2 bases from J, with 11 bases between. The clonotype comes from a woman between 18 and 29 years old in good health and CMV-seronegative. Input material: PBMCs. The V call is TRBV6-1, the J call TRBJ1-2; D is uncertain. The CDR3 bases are TGTGCCAGCAGTGGAGGGAAGGGAAACTATGGCTACACCTTC. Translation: CASSGGKGNYGYTF.